This T cell receptor beta chain was identified during a study of metastatic and nonmetastatic thyroid tumors. For the study at large: The comparison covered peripheral blood and tumor or nodule tissue in malignant and benign thyroid patients.

This clone was counted only a few times. Thyroid surgery had not been preceded by any treatment in any patient. With MiXCR, TCRdb reprocessed the PCR reads. The sample contains about 9,400 clones, 31% of which appear only once. This TCR was recovered from a female donor with papillary thyroid cancer or a benign thyroid nodule (not recorded which). Some clones in this sample may be carry-over from other donors' samples. Sequencing was performed on adjacent normal tissue.

DNA for the CDR3: TGCAGCGTTGTCTCGGACAGCTCCTACGAGCAGTACTTC. Translating gives CSVVSDSSYEQYF. The gene calls are TRBV29-1 and TRBJ2-7; D is possibly TRBD1 (6 bases). The CDR3 runs to 13 residues. V lost 4 bases to trimming and J lost 0 bases, with 10 bases between them. CDR1 SQVTM and CDR2 ANQGSEA come from the germline V gene.